The 11 T cell receptor beta chains in this list originate from one sample, sequenced in a study of T cells after somatic rescue of genetic block (dated by TCRdb to about 2020). The library relied on the immunoSEQ multiplex PCR assay. Imported from immuneACCESS, the table was reduced by TCRdb to in-frame sequences with V and J called. These copies leave out some clones; in studies compared against another copy, an unresolved V gene accounts for under half, and the cause of the remainder is not known. In all, the sample holds over 9,500 clones, and roughly 70% of those were seen once. Approximately 20% of the sample is in the top ten clones. Sequencing was performed on peripheral blood mononuclear cells (PBMCs). Every receptor here comes from a boy younger than 18.

The chain combines TRBV12-5 with TRBJ2-5; 9 bases map to TRBD1. From germline, CDR1 is LGHNT and CDR2 FRNRAP. V lost 6 bases and J lost 1; bases outside the gene matches: 0. CDR3 length: 13 amino acids. The CDR3 spells CASGGQGQETQYF. In DNA, the CDR3 is TGTGCTAGTGGGGGACAGGGCCAAGAGACCCAGTACTTC. Combining the CDR3 with reference TRBV12-5 and TRBJ2-5 gives the whole variable domain DARVTQTPRHKVTEMGQEVTMRCQPILGHNTVFWYRQTMMQGLELLAYFRNRAPLDDSGMPKDRFSAEMPDATLATLKIQPSEPRDSAVYFCASGGQGQETQYFGPGTRLLVL.

This clone occurred once. CDR3 bases: TGTGCCAGCAGCTTGTTCGGGGAGCTGTTTTTT. Protein sequence: CASSLFGELFF. This chain connects TRBV13 to TRBJ2-2; no definite D call. V was pared by 3 bases and J by 7 bases, with 3 bases between. Germline V gene sequence: CDR1 PRHDT, CDR2 FYEKMQ (reference sequence). The CDR3 has 11 residues.

The V call is TRBV5-1, the J call TRBJ2-7; possible D gene TRBD2, 6 bases. The germline V gene encodes CDR1 SGHRS and CDR2 YFSETQ. The V end was cut by 2 bases, the J end by 2 bases, with 11 bases between. The CDR3 runs to 14 residues. The CDR3 is CASSFGDFPYEQYF. The CDR3 DNA reads as TGCGCCAGCAGCTTTGGGGACTTTCCCTACGAGCAGTACTTC.

The chain uses TRBV11-3 and TRBJ2-7; TRBD2 is a possible D gene (5 bases). The CDR3 is 16 amino acids. Trimming took off 2 bases at V and 4 bases at J, with 18 bases between the two ends. The germline CDR1 and CDR2 sequences are SGHNT and YENEEA. In DNA, the CDR3 is TGTGCCAGCAGCTTACCCTTACTAGTTCGGGGATACGAGCAGTACTTC. Translated: CASSLPLLVRGYEQYF.

The rearrangement links TRBV19 to TRBJ1-6; TRBD1 agrees at 7 bases. The V gene end was trimmed by 7 bases and the J gene end by 0 bases; junction bases not matched to a gene: 6. Germline CDR1 LNHDA, CDR2 SQIVND (reference sequence). The CDR3 spans 16 residues. CDR3 amino acids: CASMGTESSYNSPLHF. The CDR3 DNA reads TGTGCCAGTATGGGGACAGAAAGCTCCTATAATTCACCCCTCCACTTT.

This rearrangement joins TRBV28 to TRBJ2-6; possible D gene TRBD2, 5 bases. This CDR3 spans 16 amino acids. Per the germline V gene, CDR1 is MDHEN and CDR2 is SYDVKM. Trimming cost V 6 bases and J 0 bases, with 12 bases left between them. CDR3 DNA sequence: TGTGCCAGCAGGCCCCCCCGGGGCTCTGGGGCCAACGTCCTGACTTTC. It codes for CASRPPRGSGANVLTF.

This chain connects TRBV21-1 to TRBJ2-1; TRBD2 reflects the table's D call only, with no check against the DNA. TRBV21-1 is a listed pseudogene. This CDR3 has 16 amino acids. CDR3 region: CASSKVGLAEYNEQFF. The CDR3 bases are TGTGCCAGCAGCAAAGTGGGGCTAGCGGAATACAATGAGCAGTTCTTC.

V gene TRBV4-1 combines with J gene TRBJ1-4; 7 bases align to TRBD1. This CDR3 contains 14 residues. Germline lookup yields CDR1 MGHRA and CDR2 YSYEKL. The trim removed 9 bases at V and 5 bases at J, leaving 9 bases unmatched. CDR3 in DNA: TGCGCCAGTTCCTTCAGGGGGATCAATGAAAAACTGTTTTTT. The encoded protein is CASSFRGINEKLFF.

This chain links TRBV5-1 with TRBJ2-1; 14 nucleotides line up with TRBD2. CDR1 is SGHRS and CDR2 is YFSETQ in the germline V gene. V gave up 4 bases and J gave up 16 bases; unmatched junction bases: 13. The CDR3 runs to 15 residues. CDR3 sequence: CASSLGTSGGPPHFF. The CDR3 DNA reads TGCGCCAGCAGCCTAGGGACTAGCGGGGGCCCCCCTCATTTCTTC.

The sample holds a few counts of this clone. The chain is built from TRBV4-1 and TRBJ1-4; 7 bases are shared with TRBD1. CDR1 and CDR2 (germline): MGHRA, YSYEKL. The CDR3 extends over 15 amino acids. The V segment lost 4 bases and the J segment 5 bases; nucleotides outside the gene matches: 7. The CDR3 coding sequence is TGCGCCAGCAGCCTCCTCGGACAGGTGAATGAAAAACTGTTTTTT. Protein: CASSLLGQVNEKLFF.

The rearrangement links TRBV30 to TRBJ1-2, with D possibly matching TRBD1 (6 bases). This CDR3 comprises 16 residues. Germline lookup yields CDR1 GTSNPN and CDR2 SVGIG (reference sequence). Trimming left V 3 bases short and J 1 base short, with 18 bases between. The CDR3 DNA follows: TGTGCCTGGAGAGTGGGCAGGGGCGATCGTAACTATGGCTACACCTTC. It encodes CAWRVGRGDRNYGYTF. The full variable domain, rest sourced from reference TRBV30 and TRBJ1-2, is SQTIHQWPATLVQPVGSPLSLECTVEGTSNPNLYWYRQAAGRGLQLLFYSVGIGQISSEVPQNLSASRPQDRQFILSSKKLLLSDSGFYLCAWRVGRGDRNYGYTFGSGTRLTVV.